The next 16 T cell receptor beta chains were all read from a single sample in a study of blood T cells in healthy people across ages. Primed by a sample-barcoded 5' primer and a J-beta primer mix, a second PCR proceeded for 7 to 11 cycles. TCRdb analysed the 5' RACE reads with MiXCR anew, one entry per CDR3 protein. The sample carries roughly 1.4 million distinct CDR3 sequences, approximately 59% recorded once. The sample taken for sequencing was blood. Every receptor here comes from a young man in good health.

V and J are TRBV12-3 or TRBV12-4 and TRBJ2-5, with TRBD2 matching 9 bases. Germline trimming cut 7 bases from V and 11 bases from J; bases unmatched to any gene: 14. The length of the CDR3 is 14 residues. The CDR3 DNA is TGTGCCAGCAACGGCGGGGGGGCCGCGAATGAGCAGTACTTC. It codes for CASNGGGAANEQYF.

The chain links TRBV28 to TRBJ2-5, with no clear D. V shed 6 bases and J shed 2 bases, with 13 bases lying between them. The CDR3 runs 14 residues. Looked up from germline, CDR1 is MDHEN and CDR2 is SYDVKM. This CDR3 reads CASSHGSVQETQYF. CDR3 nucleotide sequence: TGTGCCAGCAGCCACGGATCGGTACAAGAGACCCAGTACTTC.

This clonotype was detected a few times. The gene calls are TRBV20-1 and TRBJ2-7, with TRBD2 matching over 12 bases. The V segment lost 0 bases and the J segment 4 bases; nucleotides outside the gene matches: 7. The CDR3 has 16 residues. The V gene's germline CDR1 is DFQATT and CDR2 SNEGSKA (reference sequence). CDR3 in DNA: TGCAGTGCTAGAGACTTATCAGGGACTAGCGGGTACGAGCAGTACTTC. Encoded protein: CSARDLSGTSGYEQYF.

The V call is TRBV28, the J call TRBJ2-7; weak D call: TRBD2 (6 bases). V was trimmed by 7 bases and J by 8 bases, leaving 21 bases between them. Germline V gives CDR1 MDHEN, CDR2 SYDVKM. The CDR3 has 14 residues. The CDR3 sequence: CASTPWRVSEKQYF. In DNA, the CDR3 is TGTGCCAGCACCCCTTGGAGGGTCTCTGAGAAGCAGTACTTC.

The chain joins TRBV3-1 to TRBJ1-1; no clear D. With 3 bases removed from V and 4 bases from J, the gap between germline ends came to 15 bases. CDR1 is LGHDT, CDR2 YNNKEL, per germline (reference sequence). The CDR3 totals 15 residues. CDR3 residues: CASSHNVDGSTEAFF. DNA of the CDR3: TGTGCCAGCAGCCATAATGTGGACGGGAGCACTGAAGCTTTCTTT.

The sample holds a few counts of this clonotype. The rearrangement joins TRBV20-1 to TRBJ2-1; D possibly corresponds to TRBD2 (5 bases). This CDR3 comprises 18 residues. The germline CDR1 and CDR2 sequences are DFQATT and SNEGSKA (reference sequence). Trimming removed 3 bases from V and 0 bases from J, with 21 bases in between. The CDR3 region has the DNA TGCAGTGCTAGTCGGGGTGGACCACAACCCAGCTCCTACAATGAGCAGTTCTTC. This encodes CSASRGGPQPSSYNEQFF.

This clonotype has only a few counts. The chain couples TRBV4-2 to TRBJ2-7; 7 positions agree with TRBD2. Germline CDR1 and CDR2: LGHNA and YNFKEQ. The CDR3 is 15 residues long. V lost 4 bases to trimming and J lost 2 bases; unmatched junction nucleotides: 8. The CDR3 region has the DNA TGTGCCAGCAGCCCTGGGGGGGACCCAGCCTACGAGCAGTACTTC. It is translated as CASSPGGDPAYEQYF.

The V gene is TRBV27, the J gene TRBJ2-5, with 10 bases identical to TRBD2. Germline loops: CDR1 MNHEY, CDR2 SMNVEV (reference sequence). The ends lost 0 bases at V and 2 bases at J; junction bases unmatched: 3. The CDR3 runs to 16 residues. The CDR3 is CASSLSPSGGQETQYF. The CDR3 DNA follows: TGTGCCAGCAGTTTATCCCCTAGCGGGGGACAAGAGACCCAGTACTTC.

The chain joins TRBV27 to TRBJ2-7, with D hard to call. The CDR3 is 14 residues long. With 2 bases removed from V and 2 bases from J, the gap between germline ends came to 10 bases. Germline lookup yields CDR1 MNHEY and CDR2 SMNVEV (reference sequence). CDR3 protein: CASSLGVRTYEQYF. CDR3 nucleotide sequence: TGTGCCAGCAGTTTAGGGGTCAGAACCTACGAGCAGTACTTC.

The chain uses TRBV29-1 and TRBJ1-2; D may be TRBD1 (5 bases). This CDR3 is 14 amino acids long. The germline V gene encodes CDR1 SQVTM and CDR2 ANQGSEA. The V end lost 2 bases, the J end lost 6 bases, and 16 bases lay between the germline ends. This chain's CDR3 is CSVERRGLYDGYTF. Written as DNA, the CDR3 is TGCAGCGTTGAAAGGAGGGGCTTGTATGATGGCTACACCTTC.

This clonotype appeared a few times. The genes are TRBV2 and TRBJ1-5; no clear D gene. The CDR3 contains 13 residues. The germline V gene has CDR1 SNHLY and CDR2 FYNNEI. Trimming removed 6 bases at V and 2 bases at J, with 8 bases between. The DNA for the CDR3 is TGTGCCAGCAGGGCAGGTCGCAATCAGCCCCAGCATTTT. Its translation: CASRAGRNQPQHF.

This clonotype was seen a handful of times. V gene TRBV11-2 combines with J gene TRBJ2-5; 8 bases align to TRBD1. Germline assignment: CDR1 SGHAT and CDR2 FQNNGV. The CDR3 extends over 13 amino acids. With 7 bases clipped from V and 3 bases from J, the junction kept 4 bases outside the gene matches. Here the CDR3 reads CASTRTGKETQYF. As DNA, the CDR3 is TGTGCCAGCACCCGGACAGGGAAAGAGACCCAGTACTTC.

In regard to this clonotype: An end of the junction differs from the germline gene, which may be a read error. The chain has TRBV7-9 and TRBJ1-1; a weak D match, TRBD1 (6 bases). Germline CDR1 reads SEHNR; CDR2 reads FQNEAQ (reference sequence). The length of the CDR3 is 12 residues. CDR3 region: CACSKDRHEAFF. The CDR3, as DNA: TGTGCCTGCAGCAAGGACAGACACGAAGCTTTCTTT.

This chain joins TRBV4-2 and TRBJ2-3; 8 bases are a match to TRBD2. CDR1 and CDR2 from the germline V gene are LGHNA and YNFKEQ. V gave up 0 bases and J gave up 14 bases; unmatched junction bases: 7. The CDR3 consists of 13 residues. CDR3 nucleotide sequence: TGTGCCAGCAGCCAAGACCCAGCGGGGGACCCGTATTTT. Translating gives CASSQDPAGDPYF.

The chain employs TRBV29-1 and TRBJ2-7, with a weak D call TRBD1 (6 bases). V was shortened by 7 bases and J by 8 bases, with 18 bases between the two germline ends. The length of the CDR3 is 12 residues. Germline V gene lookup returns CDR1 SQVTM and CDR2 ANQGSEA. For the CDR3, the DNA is TGCAGCGCCCGGACAGACCCATACAAGCAGTACTTC. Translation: CSARTDPYKQYF.

The CDR3, as DNA: TGTGCCATCAGTGACCGGCTAGCGGGACTCTACGAGCAGTACTTC. Its protein product is CAISDRLAGLYEQYF. The chain combines TRBV10-3 with TRBJ2-7, with TRBD2 matching 9 bases. CDR1 and CDR2 (germline): ENHRY, SYGVKD. With V trimmed by 3 bases and J by 3 bases, 6 bases remained unmatched. The CDR3 spans 15 residues.